The TCR beta chain described here comes from a study of blood T cell repertoires in COVID-19. On the study more broadly: COVID-19 samples from acute and convalescent phases originated in the United States, Italy and Spain. T cells, B-cell-depleted T cells, or PBMCs provided the cDNA or gDNA that served as material.

V was clipped by 4 bases and J by 5 bases; unmatched bases: 9. This CDR3 has 16 amino acids. CDR1 and CDR2 from the germline V gene are WNHNN and SYGVQD (reference sequence). As processed by the authors: Cell counts per sample came from amplifying reference gene primers. Sequencing was performed with immunoSEQ multiplex PCR; in TCRdb, only in-frame clones are kept and a portion is missing. V and J calls and clone size are copied from that table; D and trimming were computed from the DNA. The table has under 140,000 clones, roughly four fifths seen once. The chain is built from TRBV10-1 and TRBJ1-1; 11 bases map to TRBD1. The clonotype was recovered from a woman in her sixties or seventies with acute or convalescent COVID-19. The sample comprised peripheral blood. The CDR3 protein is CASSGVGTGGSTEAFF. CDR3 DNA sequence: TGCGCCAGCAGTGGGGTGGGGACAGGGGGGAGTACTGAAGCTTTCTTT.